The following is a T cell receptor beta chain sequence with its context. The time point: after trial treatment. Described treatment: LDRT plus nivolumab, ipilimumab, low-dose cyclophosphamide and aspirin (RACIN trial). All of the donors were given nivolumab, ipilimumab, aspirin, low-dose cyclophosphamide and low-dose radiotherapy as part of RACIN, a single-arm trial. The data originate from a study of low-dose radiotherapy and immunotherapy resistance in tumors. Study at large: The schedule for Cohort 2 used 1 Gy per fraction every two weeks, which added up to 13 Gy over 26 weeks. The study administered intravenous cyclophosphamide at 200 mg/m2 every two weeks, one day ahead of radiation and immunotherapy. Treatment consisted of nivolumab 240 mg every two weeks and ipilimumab 1 mg/kg every six weeks, given intravenously to patients.

Germline assignment: CDR1 ENHRY and CDR2 SYGVKD. The V and J ends lost 6 bases and 0 bases respectively, with 12 bases between them. CDR3 length equals 15 residues. Priming of first-strand cDNA relied on TRAV- and TRBV-specific primers (covering alpha and beta chains). A constant-region primer paired with the V-primer adapter amplified TCRs over around 18 PCR cycles. TCRdb fed the reads into MiXCR, producing one record per CDR3 protein. The repertoire holds 100,000 or so distinct CDR3 sequences, with under 25% as singletons. The TCR comes from a male donor with prostate cancer. The chain links TRBV10-3 to TRBJ1-5; unclear D gene. Sample: PBMCs, taken after low-dose radiotherapy plus immunotherapy. CDR3 loop: CAIREHSSSNQPQHF. For the CDR3, the DNA is TGTGCCATCAGAGAACACTCGTCTAGCAATCAGCCCCAGCATTTT.